The subject of this entry is one T cell receptor (beta chain). No antigen is known for it. This entry belongs to a study of T cell responses to AZD1222 COVID-19 vaccine. Study-level background: The analysis combined second doses at about 4 or about 12 weeks.

Profiled with immunoSEQ multiplex PCR; TCRdb holds only in-frame clones, not every one. The sample yields 100,000 or so clones, roughly 90% seen once. Study-wide findings and caveats: Donors were chiefly white British, with a greater number of females, and clonal diversity was perhaps underestimated.

Material: peripheral blood, obtained on day 0 of AZD1222 vaccination. This receptor was identified in an adult in good health.

The CDR3 region is CASSLNGESYGYTF. The CDR3 bases are TGCGCCAGCAGCTTGAATGGGGAAAGCTATGGCTACACCTTC. The V gene is TRBV5-1, the J gene TRBJ1-2; the D is unclear. V lost 1 base and J lost 4, with 11 bases in between. Per germline, CDR1 SGHRS and CDR2 YFSETQ. The CDR3 covers 14 residues.